These 8 T cell receptor beta chains were sequenced from one sample in a study of cytomegalovirus exposure and HLA in healthy donors. This PCR relied on a set of 60 Vbeta primers and 13 Jbeta primers. Some clones are missing from TCRdb's copy, which holds only in-frame ones; the method was immunoSEQ multiplex PCR. This sample's table has around 130,000 clones. Material for sequencing was PBMCs. These receptors originate from a middle-aged woman in good health and CMV-seronegative.

The chain combines TRBV7-3 with TRBJ1-3; D is ambiguous. The germline gives CDR1 SGHTA, CDR2 FQGTGA. The V and J ends lost 5 bases and 2 bases respectively, with 7 bases between them. The CDR3 totals 13 residues. The CDR3 spells CASSPLPGNTIYF. CDR3 coding DNA: TGTGCCAGCAGCCCCCTTCCTGGAAACACCATATATTTT.

About this clone itself: Other DNA sequences in the same sample also yield this CDR3. The V call is TRBV5-6, the J call TRBJ2-5; D gene ambiguous. The CDR3 loop spans 11 amino acids. The V end lost 2 bases, the J end lost 5 bases, and 4 bases lay between the germline ends. Germline CDR1 and CDR2: SGHDT and YYEEEE. The CDR3 loop reads CASSFRETQYF. As DNA, the CDR3 is TGTGCCAGCAGCTTCAGGGAGACCCAGTACTTC.

The chain has TRBV10-3 and TRBJ1-1; D is possibly TRBD1 (5 bases). Germline V gives CDR1 ENHRY, CDR2 SYGVKD. Deletions cut 7 bases from V and 5 bases from J, with 8 bases between. The CDR3 has 11 amino acids. The DNA of the CDR3 is TGTGCCATCATGGAGGGGACTGAAGCTTTCTTT. Its protein product is CAIMEGTEAFF.

Notes on this clone: Additional DNA sequences in this sample encode the identical CDR3. The rearrangement links TRBV28 to TRBJ1-2; possibly TRBD1 for D (5 bases). Looked up from germline, CDR1 is MDHEN and CDR2 is SYDVKM. There are 14 residues in the CDR3. Between the trimmed V and J ends, which lost 2 bases and 2 bases, there was a span of 9 bases. CDR3 in DNA: TGTGCCAGCAGTTTAGGGGCAGGGAACTATGGCTACACCTTC. Protein: CASSLGAGNYGYTF.

The V and J genes are TRBV6-1 and TRBJ1-2, with D possibly matching TRBD1 (6 bases). From germline, CDR1 is MNHNS and CDR2 SASEGT. V was trimmed by 11 bases and J by 2 bases, leaving 9 bases between them. The CDR3 has 11 amino acids. The chain's CDR3 is CALDRNYGYTF. The CDR3 coding sequence is TGTGCCCTGGACAGAAACTATGGCTACACCTTC.

The chain carries TRBV7-3 and TRBJ2-6; TRBD2 agrees at 7 bases. Germline values: CDR1 SGHTA, CDR2 FQGTGA. CDR3 length: 14 amino acids. The V gene end was trimmed by 9 bases and the J gene end by 2 bases; junction bases not matched to a gene: 4. The CDR3 spells CASKGGTGANVLTF. For the CDR3, the DNA is TGTGCCAGTAAGGGAGGGACTGGGGCCAACGTCCTGACTTTC.

This chain links TRBV19 with TRBJ2-6; no clear D gene. CDR3 length: 12 residues. The germline gives CDR1 LNHDA, CDR2 SQIVND (reference sequence). V shed 5 bases and J shed 5 bases, with 4 bases lying between them. This CDR3 is CASSPWANVLTF. CDR3 DNA: TGTGCCAGTAGTCCTTGGGCCAACGTCCTGACTTTC.

The V and J genes are TRBV7-9 and TRBJ1-2; 9 nucleotides match TRBD1. Losses at the gene ends were 4 bases for V and 3 bases for J; bases not matched to a gene: 6. Germline CDR1 SEHNR, CDR2 FQNEAQ (reference sequence). The CDR3 sequence is 15 residues long. The CDR3 protein is CASSWNRDRDYGYTF. DNA for the CDR3: TGTGCCAGCAGCTGGAACCGGGACAGGGACTATGGCTACACCTTC.